This T cell receptor (beta chain) originates from a study of Ad26.COV2.S vaccination and SARS-CoV-2 variants. Across the study: Among those in the COV1001 Ad26.COV2.S trial arm was the donor.

Study results and limitations: Analytic work on TCR breadth and depth might have understated the full extent of total T cell responses. Substantial breadth was reported for post-vaccination spike-specific CD8+ and CD4+ T cells.

Germline V gene sequence: CDR1 MNHEY, CDR2 SVGAGI. V shed 5 bases and J shed 3 bases, with 10 bases lying between them. The CDR3 totals 13 residues. As to this clone: No antigen is known for it. The sample holds other DNA sequences that translate to the same CDR3.

The assay was immunoSEQ multiplex PCR, and TCRdb's table has in-frame clones only and misses some. The sample holds a few hundred thousand clones, 75% to 95% seen once. Treatment reported: over 15 received Ad26.COV2.S at low or high dose, single or two shots; several received placebo; per-sample allocation not given. Specimens were obtained on day 63 following the first vaccine or placebo injection. The V gene is TRBV6-5, the J gene TRBJ1-1, with D possibly matching TRBD1 (5 bases). The sequence was obtained from a person aged 18-60 years who received the Ad26.COV2.S COVID-19 vaccine or a placebo. The sequencing used peripheral blood, collected in a trial of Ad26.COV2.S vaccine versus placebo. The CDR3 DNA sequence: TGTGCCAGCAGTCCCCGAGGGGACACTGAAGCTTTCTTT. It translates to CASSPRGDTEAFF.